This T cell receptor beta chain stems from a study of technical replicates of blood from several donors. Generated by immunoSEQ multiplex PCR, the TCRdb table keeps only in-frame clones and is missing some. The table has about 83,000 clones, 90% to 95% seen once. V gave up 5 bases and J gave up 2 bases, with 18 bases separating them. Germline V gene lookup returns CDR1 SGHAT and CDR2 FQNNGV. There are 16 residues in the CDR3. The sequenced sample consisted of T cells isolated from PBMCs. The sequence was collected from a human donor in good health. The genes are TRBV11-2 and TRBJ1-2; D remains unclear. The CDR3 nucleotides are TGTGCCAGCAGCGGGCTAAAGAAAATATTAAACTATGGCTACACCTTC. Protein product: CASSGLKKILNYGYTF.